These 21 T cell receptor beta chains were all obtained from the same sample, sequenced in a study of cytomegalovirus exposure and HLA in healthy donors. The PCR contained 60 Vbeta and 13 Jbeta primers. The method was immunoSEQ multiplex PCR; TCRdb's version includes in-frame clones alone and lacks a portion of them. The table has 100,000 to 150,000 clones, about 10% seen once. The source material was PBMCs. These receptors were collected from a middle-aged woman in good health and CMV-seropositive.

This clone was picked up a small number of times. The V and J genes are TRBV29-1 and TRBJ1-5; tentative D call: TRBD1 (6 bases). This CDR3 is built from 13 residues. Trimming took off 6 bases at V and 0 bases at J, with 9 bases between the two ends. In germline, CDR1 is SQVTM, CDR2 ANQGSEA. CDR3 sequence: CSVRGNSNQPQHF. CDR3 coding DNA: TGCAGCGTCAGGGGCAATAGCAATCAGCCCCAGCATTTT.

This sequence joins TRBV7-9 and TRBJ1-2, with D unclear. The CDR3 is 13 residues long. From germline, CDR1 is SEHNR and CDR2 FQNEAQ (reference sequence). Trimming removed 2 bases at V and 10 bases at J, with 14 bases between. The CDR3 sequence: CASSLTGTMDYTF. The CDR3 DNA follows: TGTGCCAGCAGCTTAACGGGAACTATGGACTACACCTTC.

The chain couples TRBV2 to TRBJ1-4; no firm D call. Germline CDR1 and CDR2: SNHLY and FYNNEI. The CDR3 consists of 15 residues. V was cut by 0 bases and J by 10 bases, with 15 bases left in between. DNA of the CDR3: TGTGCCAGCAGTGAAGCCGGAGCAAAGGCGGGAAAACTGTTTTTT. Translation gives CASSEAGAKAGKLFF.

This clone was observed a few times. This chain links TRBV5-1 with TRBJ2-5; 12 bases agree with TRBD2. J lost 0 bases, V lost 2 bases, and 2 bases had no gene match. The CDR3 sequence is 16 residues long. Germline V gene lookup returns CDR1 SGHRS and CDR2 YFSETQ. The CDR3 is CASSFGTSGYQETQYF. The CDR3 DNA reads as TGCGCCAGCAGCTTCGGGACTAGCGGGTACCAAGAGACCCAGTACTTC.

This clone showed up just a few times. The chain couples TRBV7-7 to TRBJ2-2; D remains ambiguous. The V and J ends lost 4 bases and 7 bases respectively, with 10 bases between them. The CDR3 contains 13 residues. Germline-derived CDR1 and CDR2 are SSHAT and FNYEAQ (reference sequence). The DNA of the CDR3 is TGTGCCAGCAGCTCGAACAGTTACGGGGAGCTGTTTTTT. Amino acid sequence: CASSSNSYGELFF.

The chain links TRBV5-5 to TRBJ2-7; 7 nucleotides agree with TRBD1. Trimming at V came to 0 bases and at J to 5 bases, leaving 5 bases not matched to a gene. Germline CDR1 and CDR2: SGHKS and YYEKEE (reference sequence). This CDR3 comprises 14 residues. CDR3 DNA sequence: TGTGCCAGCAGCTTGGAGGGGGCGCGTAACGAGCAGTACTTC. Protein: CASSLEGARNEQYF. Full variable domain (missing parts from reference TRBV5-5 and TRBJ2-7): DAGVTQSPTHLIKTRGQQVTLRCSPISGHKSVSWYQQVLGQGPQFIFQYYEKEERGRGNFPDRFSARQFPNYSSELNVNALLLGDSALYLCASSLEGARNEQYFGPGTRLTVT.

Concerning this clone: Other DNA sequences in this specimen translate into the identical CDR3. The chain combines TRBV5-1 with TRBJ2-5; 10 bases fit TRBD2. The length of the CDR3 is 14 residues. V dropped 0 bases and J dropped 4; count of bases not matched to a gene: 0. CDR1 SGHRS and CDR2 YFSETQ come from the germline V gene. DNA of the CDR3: TGCGCCAGCAGCTTGGGACTAGCGGGAGAGACCCAGTACTTC. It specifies CASSLGLAGETQYF. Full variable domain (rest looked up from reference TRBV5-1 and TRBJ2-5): KAGVTQTPRYLIKTRGQQVTLSCSPISGHRSVSWYQQTPGQGLQFLFEYFSETQRNKGNFPGRFSGRQFSNSRSEMNVSTLELGDSALYLCASSLGLAGETQYFGPGTRLLVL.

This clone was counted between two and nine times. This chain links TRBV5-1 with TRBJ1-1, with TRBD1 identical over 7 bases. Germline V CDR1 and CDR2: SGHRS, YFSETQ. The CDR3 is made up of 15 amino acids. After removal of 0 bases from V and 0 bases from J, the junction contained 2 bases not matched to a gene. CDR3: CASSLAGTVNTEAFF. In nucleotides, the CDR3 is TGCGCCAGCAGCTTGGCCGGGACAGTGAACACTGAAGCTTTCTTT.

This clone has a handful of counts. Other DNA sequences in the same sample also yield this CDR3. Here the CDR3 reads CASSAGLARVGELFF. For the CDR3, the DNA is TGTGCCAGCAGCGCGGGACTAGCGAGAGTCGGGGAGCTGTTTTTT. This sequence joins TRBV9 and TRBJ2-2, with 10 positions matching TRBD2. Germline CDR1 reads SGDLS; CDR2 reads YYNGEE. The J segment lost 7 bases and the V segment lost 3 bases, leaving 6 bases of the junction unmatched. The CDR3 extends over 15 amino acids.

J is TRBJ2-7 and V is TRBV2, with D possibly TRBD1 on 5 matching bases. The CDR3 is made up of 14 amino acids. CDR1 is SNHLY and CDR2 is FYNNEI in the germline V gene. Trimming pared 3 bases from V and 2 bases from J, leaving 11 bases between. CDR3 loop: CASSDGRVPYEQYF. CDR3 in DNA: TGTGCCAGCAGTGACGGCAGGGTACCCTACGAGCAGTACTTC.

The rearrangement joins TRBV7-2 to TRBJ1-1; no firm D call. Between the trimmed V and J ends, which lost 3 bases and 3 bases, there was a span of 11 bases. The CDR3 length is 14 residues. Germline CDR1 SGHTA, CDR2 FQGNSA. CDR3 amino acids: CASSFIREDTEAFF. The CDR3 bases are TGTGCCAGCAGCTTTATTAGAGAGGACACTGAAGCTTTCTTT.

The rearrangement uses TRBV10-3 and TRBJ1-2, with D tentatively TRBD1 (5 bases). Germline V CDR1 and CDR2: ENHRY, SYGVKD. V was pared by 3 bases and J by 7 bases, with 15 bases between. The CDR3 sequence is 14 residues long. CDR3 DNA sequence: TGTGCCATCAGTGAAGGGCAGGGTGGGTCTGGCTACACCTTC. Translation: CAISEGQGGSGYTF.

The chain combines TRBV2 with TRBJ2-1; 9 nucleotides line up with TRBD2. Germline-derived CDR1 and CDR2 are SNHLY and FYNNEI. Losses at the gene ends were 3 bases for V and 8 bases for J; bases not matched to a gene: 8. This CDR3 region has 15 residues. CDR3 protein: CASSDPAGGRDEQFF. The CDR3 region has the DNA TGTGCCAGCAGTGACCCAGCGGGGGGCCGGGATGAGCAGTTCTTC. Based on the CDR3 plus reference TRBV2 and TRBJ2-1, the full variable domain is EPEVTQTPSHQVTQMGQEVILRCVPISNHLYFYWYRQILGQKVEFLVSFYNNEISEKSEIFDDQFSVERPDGSNFTLKIRSTKLEDSAMYFCASSDPAGGRDEQFFGPGTRLTVL.

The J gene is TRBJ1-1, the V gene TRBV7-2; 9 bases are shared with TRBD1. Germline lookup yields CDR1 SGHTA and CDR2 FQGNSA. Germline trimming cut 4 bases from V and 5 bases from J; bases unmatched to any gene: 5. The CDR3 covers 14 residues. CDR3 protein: CASSSDRGWTEAFF. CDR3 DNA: TGTGCCAGCAGCTCGGACAGGGGCTGGACTGAAGCTTTCTTT.

The CDR3 spells CASSFSGGAGHEQFF. As DNA, the CDR3 is TGCGCCAGCAGCTTCAGCGGGGGAGCCGGACATGAGCAGTTCTTC. This chain joins TRBV5-1 and TRBJ2-1, with TRBD2 identical over 8 bases. The CDR3 has 15 residues. CDR1 is SGHRS, CDR2 YFSETQ, per germline. The junction had 9 bases not matched to a gene; V was cut back by 2 bases and J by 8 bases.

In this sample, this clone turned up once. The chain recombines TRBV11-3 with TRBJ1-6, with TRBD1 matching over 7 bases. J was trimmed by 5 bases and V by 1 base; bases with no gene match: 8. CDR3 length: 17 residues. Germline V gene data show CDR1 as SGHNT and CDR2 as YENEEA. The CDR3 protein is CASSLVSRRGNNSPLHF. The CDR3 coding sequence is TGTGCCAGCAGCTTAGTATCCCGCAGGGGGAATAATTCACCCCTCCACTTT.

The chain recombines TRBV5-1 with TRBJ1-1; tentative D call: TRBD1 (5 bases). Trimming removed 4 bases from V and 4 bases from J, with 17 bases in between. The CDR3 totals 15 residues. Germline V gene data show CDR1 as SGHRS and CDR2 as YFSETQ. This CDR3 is CASSQGAGAGTEAFF. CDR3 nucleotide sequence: TGCGCCAGCAGCCAAGGCGCTGGGGCCGGCACTGAAGCTTTCTTT. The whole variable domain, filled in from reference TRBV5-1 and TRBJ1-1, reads KAGVTQTPRYLIKTRGQQVTLSCSPISGHRSVSWYQQTPGQGLQFLFEYFSETQRNKGNFPGRFSGRQFSNSRSEMNVSTLELGDSALYLCASSQGAGAGTEAFFGQGTRLTVV.

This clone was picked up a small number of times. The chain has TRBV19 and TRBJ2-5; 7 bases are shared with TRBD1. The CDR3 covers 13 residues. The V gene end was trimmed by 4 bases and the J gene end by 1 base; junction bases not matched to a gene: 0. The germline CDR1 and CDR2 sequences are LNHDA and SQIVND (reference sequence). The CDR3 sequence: CASSRTGQETQYF. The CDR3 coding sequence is TGTGCCAGTAGTAGGACAGGCCAAGAGACCCAGTACTTC.

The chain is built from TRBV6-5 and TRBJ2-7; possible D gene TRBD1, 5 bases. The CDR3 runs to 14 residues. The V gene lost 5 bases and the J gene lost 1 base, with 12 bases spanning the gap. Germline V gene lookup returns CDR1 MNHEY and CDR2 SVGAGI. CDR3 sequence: CASSPLSGSYEQYF. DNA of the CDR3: TGTGCCAGCAGTCCCTTGTCAGGGTCCTACGAGCAGTACTTC.

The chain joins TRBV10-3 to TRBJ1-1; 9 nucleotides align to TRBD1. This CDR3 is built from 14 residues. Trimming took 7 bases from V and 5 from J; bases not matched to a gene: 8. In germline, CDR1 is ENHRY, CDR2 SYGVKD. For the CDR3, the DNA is TGTGCCATCACCTCGCCGGGACAGGGAACTGAAGCTTTCTTT. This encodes CAITSPGQGTEAFF.

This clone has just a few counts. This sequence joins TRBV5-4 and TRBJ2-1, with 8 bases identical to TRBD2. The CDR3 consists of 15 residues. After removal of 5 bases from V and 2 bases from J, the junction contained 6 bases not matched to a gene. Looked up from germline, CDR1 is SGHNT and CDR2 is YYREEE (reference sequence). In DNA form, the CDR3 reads TGTGCCAGCAGTTCAGTGGGACTAGCCTACAATGAGCAGTTCTTC. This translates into CASSSVGLAYNEQFF.